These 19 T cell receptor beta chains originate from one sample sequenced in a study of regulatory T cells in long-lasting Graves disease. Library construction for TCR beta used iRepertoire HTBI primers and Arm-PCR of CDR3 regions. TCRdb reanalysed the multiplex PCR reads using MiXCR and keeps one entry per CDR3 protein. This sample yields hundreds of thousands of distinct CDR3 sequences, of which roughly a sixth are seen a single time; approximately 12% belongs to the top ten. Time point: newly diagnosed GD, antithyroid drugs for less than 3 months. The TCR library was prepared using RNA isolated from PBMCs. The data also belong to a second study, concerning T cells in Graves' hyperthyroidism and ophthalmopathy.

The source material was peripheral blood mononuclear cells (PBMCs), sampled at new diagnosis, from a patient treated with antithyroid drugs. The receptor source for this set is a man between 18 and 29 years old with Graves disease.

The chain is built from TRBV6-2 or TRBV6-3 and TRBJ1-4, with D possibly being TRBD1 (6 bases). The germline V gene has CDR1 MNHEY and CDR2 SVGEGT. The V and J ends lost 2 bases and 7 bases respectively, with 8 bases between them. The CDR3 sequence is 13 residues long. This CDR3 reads CASSYRTAEKLFF. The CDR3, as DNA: TGTGCCAGCAGTTACCGGACAGCTGAAAAACTGTTTTTT.

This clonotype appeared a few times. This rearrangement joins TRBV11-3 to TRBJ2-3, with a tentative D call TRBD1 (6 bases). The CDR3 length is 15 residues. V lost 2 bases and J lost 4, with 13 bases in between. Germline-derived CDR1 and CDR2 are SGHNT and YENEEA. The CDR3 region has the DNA TGTGCCAGCAGCTTACGGGGAAGGGGGTCAGATACGCAGTATTTT. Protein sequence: CASSLRGRGSDTQYF.

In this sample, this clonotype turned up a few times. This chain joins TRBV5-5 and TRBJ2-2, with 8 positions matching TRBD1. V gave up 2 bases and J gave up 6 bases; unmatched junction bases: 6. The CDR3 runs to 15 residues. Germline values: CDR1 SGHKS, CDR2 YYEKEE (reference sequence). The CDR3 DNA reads TGTGCCAGCAGCTTACAGGGGGAAGTCGCCGGGGAGCTGTTTTTT. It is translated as CASSLQGEVAGELFF.

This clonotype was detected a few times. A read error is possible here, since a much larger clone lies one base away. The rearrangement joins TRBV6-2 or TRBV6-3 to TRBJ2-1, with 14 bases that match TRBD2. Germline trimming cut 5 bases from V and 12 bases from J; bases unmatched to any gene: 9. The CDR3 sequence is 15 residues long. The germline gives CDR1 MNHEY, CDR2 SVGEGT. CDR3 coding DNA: TGTGCCAGCAGTGAATGGACTAGCGGGAGGCATGGGCAGTTCTTC. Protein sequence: CASSEWTSGRHGQFF.

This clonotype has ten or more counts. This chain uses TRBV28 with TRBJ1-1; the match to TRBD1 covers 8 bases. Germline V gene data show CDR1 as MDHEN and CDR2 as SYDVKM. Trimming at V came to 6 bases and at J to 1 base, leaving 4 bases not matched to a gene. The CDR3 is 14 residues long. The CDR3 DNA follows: TGTGCCAGCAGATTGGACAGGGCGAACACTGAAGCTTTCTTT. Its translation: CASRLDRANTEAFF.

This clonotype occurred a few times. The CDR3 nucleotides are TGTGCCAGCAGTTTATCGAAGGGTACAGATACGCAGTATTTT. Translating it yields CASSLSKGTDTQYF. J is TRBJ2-3 and V is TRBV27; no firm D call. CDR1 is MNHEY, CDR2 SMNVEV, per germline (reference sequence). This CDR3 has 14 residues. Trimming took 0 bases from V and 3 from J, leaving 7 bases between them.

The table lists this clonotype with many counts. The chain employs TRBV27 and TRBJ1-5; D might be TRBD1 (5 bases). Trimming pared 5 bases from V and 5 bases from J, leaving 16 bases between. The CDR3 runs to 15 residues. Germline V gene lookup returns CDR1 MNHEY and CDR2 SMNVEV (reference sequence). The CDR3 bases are TGTGCCAGCAGTCCTATACCCCCGGGGCATCAGCCCCAGCATTTT. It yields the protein CASSPIPPGHQPQHF.

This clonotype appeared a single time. In nucleotides, the CDR3 is TGTGCCATCGGAGGGGGGGGACAGGATAGTGCCTACGAGCAGTACTTC. It translates to CAIGGGGQDSAYEQYF. The rearrangement joins TRBV10-3 to TRBJ2-7; TRBD1 might be the D (8 bases). V was shortened by 8 bases and J by 2 bases, with 22 bases between the two germline ends. Germline V lookup: CDR1 ENHRY, CDR2 SYGVKD. This CDR3 is built from 16 residues.

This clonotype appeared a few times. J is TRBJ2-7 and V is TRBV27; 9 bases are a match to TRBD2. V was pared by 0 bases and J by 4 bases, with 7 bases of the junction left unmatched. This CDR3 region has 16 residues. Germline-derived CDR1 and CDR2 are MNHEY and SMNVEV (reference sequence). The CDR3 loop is CASSLSLLSGRYEQYF. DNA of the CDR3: TGTGCCAGCAGTTTATCCCTTCTGAGCGGGAGGTACGAGCAGTACTTC.

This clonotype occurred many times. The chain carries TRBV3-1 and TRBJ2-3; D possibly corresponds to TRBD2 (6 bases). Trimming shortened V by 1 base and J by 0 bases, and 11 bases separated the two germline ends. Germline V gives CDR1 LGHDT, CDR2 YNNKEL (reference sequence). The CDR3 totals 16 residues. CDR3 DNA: TGTGCCAGCAGCCAAGGGACTACCGGGAGCACAGATACGCAGTATTTT. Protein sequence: CASSQGTTGSTDTQYF.

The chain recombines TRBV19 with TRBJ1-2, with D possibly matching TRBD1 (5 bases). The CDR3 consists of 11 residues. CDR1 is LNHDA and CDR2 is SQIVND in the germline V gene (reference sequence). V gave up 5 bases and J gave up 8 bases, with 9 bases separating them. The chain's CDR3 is CASSAGGGYTF. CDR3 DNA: TGTGCCAGTAGTGCGGGGGGAGGCTACACCTTC.

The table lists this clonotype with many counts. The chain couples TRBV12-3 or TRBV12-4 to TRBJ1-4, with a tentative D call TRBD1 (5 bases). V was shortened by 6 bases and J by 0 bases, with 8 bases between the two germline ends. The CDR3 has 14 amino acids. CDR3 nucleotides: TGTGCCAGCAGCCTAGGGGCAACTAATGAAAAACTGTTTTTT. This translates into CASSLGATNEKLFF.

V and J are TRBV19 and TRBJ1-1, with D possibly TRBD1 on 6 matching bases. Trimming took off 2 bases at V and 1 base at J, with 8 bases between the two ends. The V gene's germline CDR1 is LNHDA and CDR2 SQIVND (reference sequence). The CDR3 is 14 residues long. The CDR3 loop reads CASSIPGANTEAFF. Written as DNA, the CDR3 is TGTGCCAGTAGTATACCGGGGGCGAACACTGAAGCTTTCTTT. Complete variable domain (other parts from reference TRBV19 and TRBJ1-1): DGGITQSPKYLFRKEGQNVTLSCEQNLNHDAMYWYRQDPGQGLRLIYYSQIVNDFQKGDIAEGYSVSREKKESFPLTVTSAQKNPTAFYLCASSIPGANTEAFFGQGTRLTVV.

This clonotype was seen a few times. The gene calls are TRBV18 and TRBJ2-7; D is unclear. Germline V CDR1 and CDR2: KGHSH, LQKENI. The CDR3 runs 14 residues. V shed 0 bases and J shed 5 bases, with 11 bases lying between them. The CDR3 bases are TGTGCCAGCTCACCACCGCGCGGTGACAACGAGCAGTACTTC. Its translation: CASSPPRGDNEQYF.

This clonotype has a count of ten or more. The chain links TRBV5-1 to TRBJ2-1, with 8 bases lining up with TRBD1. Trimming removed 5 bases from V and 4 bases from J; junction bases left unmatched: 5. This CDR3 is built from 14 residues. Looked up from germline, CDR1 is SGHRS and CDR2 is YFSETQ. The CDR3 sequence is CASRGTGPYNEQFF. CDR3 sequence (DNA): TGCGCCAGCAGGGGGACAGGACCTTACAATGAGCAGTTCTTC.

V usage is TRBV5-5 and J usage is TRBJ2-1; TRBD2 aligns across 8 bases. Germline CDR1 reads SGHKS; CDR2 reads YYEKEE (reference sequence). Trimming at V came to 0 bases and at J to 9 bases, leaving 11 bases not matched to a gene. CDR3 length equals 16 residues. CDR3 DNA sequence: TGTGCCAGCAGCTTGGCTGTTTCTAGCGGGCATCCTGAGCAGTTCTTC. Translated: CASSLAVSSGHPEQFF.

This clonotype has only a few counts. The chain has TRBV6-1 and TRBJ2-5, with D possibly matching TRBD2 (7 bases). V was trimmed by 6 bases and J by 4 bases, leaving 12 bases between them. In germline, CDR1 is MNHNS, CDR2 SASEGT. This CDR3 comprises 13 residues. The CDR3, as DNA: TGTGCCAGCAGGACGAGGGGGGGAGAGACCCAGTACTTC. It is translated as CASRTRGGETQYF.

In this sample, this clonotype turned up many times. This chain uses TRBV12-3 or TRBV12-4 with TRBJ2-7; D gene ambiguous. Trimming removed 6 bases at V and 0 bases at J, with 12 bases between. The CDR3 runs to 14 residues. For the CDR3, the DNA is TGTGCCAGCAGCTCCGGTGGGGACTCCTACGAGCAGTACTTC. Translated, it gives CASSSGGDSYEQYF.

In DNA form, the CDR3 reads TGTGCCATCAGAGCTACAGGGGGCTACACCTTC. Protein: CAIRATGGYTF. The chain employs TRBV10-3 and TRBJ1-2; tentatively, D is TRBD1 (6 bases). Per the germline V gene, CDR1 is ENHRY and CDR2 is SYGVKD. With 6 bases removed from V and 8 bases from J, the gap between germline ends came to 10 bases. The CDR3 sequence is 11 residues long.